This T cell receptor beta chain stems from a study of naive and memory T cell subsets. Per the germline V gene, CDR1 is MNHNY and CDR2 is SVGAGI (reference sequence). V was clipped by 2 bases and J by 8 bases, with 16 bases between them. The CDR3 extends over 16 amino acids. An equimolar mix of two oligonucleotides served as the beta constant-region primer for TRBC1 and TRBC2. Nested alpha and beta constant-region primers with the SP2 primer drove four PCR rounds on ligated cDNA. TCRdb re-derived calls from the UMI-ligation and nested PCR reads in MiXCR, one entry per CDR3 protein. In the table there are some 87,000 distinct CDR3 sequences, 6% to 7.5% of which are singletons. This clonotype came up many times.

The TCR was taken from a human donor in good health. Material for sequencing was central memory CD4+ T cells from blood. The V and J genes are TRBV6-6 and TRBJ1-6, with D perhaps TRBD1 (5 bases). The DNA of the CDR3 is TGTGCCAGCAGTTACGATGAGGACCCAGGGTATTCACCCCTCCACTTT. Its protein product is CASSYDEDPGYSPLHF.